Listed here are 2 T cell receptor beta chains from one sample, sequenced in a study of control samples from healthy donors and cancer patients. Assay used: immunoSEQ multiplex PCR; TCRdb lists only in-frame clones, some missing. The data hold 90,000 to 100,000 clones, with about 85% observed a single time. Source material: blood. These receptors all come from a woman in her 70s in good health.

The chain is built from TRBV3-1 (or the pseudogene TRBV3-2) and TRBJ2-7, with D uncertain. The V end was cut by 2 bases, the J end by 3 bases, with 5 bases between. Per germline, CDR1 LGHDT and CDR2 YNNKEL (reference sequence). The CDR3 contains 12 residues. CDR3 nucleotide sequence: TGTGCCAGCAGCCAATCCCGCTACGAGCAGTACTTC. Translated, it gives CASSQSRYEQYF.

The V gene is TRBV6-2 or TRBV6-3, the J gene TRBJ2-7, with 9 positions matching TRBD2. This CDR3 spans 16 amino acids. Germline lookup yields CDR1 MNHEY and CDR2 SVGEGT. J was trimmed by 4 bases and V by 0 bases; bases with no gene match: 7. CDR3 residues: CASSYSGLAGRYEQYF. CDR3 DNA sequence: TGTGCCAGCAGTTACTCGGGGCTAGCGGGAAGGTACGAGCAGTACTTC.